The 29 T cell receptor beta chains given below trace back to one sample, sequenced in a study of T cell changes during pregnancy in multiple sclerosis. Produced via immunoSEQ multiplex PCR; TCRdb's table is partial and in-frame only. The data show some 80,000 clones, approximately 93% seen once. Sequences were derived from peripheral blood, sampled in the first trimester of pregnancy. These receptors all come from a female donor with multiple sclerosis, enrolled in a pregnancy study.

The CDR3 nucleotides read TGCGCCAGCAGCCAAGATAATTTGGGGACAGGGGCAGATATTTGGTACGAGCAGTACTTC. It specifies CASSQDNLGTGADIWYEQYF. This sequence joins TRBV4-1 and TRBJ2-7; 10 bases are a match to TRBD1. CDR1 is MGHRA, CDR2 YSYEKL, per germline. The trim removed 0 bases at V and 4 bases at J, leaving 18 bases unmatched. The CDR3 is 20 amino acids.

This clone was picked up a small number of times. V and J are TRBV6-1 and TRBJ2-2; 8 bases are shared with TRBD1. Germline assignment: CDR1 MNHNS and CDR2 SASEGT. The V segment lost 6 bases and the J segment 3 bases; nucleotides outside the gene matches: 0. The CDR3 extends over 13 amino acids. CDR3 nucleotides: TGTGCCAGCAGGACAGGGGACACCGGGGAGCTGTTTTTT. Residues: CASRTGDTGELFF.

The chain employs TRBV4-2 and TRBJ1-4; D possibly corresponds to TRBD1 (5 bases). The CDR3 runs 16 residues. V dropped 0 bases and J dropped 8 bases, with 16 bases sitting between them. CDR1 and CDR2 (germline): LGHNA, YNFKEQ. The DNA of the CDR3 is TGTGCCAGCAGCCAAGAGGTCGGACAAGGAGGGGAAAAACTGTTTTTT. Amino acids: CASSQEVGQGGEKLFF.

This clone was counted only a few times. The V call is TRBV9, the J call TRBJ1-1; 7 nucleotides line up with TRBD1. CDR3 length equals 14 residues. CDR1 is SGDLS, CDR2 YYNGEE, per germline. V shed 3 bases and J 5 bases; nucleotides not matched to a gene: 7. The CDR3 DNA sequence: TGTGCCAGCAGCGCTTATACAGGGGAGACTGAAGCTTTCTTT. Translated, it gives CASSAYTGETEAFF.

The V call is TRBV7-9, the J call TRBJ2-2; a weak D match, TRBD2 (6 bases). Deletions cut 5 bases from V and 1 base from J, with 11 bases between. CDR3 size: 15 residues. The germline V gene encodes CDR1 SEHNR and CDR2 FQNEAQ (reference sequence). The chain's CDR3 is CASSTTSKNTGELFF. The CDR3, as DNA: TGTGCCAGCAGCACGACTAGTAAGAACACCGGGGAGCTGTTTTTT.

The rearrangement links TRBV30 to TRBJ1-1; D is unclear. Germline V gene data show CDR1 as GTSNPN and CDR2 as SVGIG (reference sequence). The CDR3 covers 13 residues. V shed 5 bases and J shed 3 bases, with 13 bases lying between them. The CDR3 DNA sequence: TGTGCCTGGGAGAGGGATGTCGACACTGAAGCTTTCTTT. Translation: CAWERDVDTEAFF.

J is TRBJ2-1 and V is TRBV7-9, with 7 bases lining up with TRBD1. The CDR3 runs to 14 residues. Germline V gene data show CDR1 as SEHNR and CDR2 as FQNEAQ (reference sequence). V lost 5 bases, J lost 3 bases, and 4 bases stayed unmatched. The CDR3 DNA sequence: TGTGCCAGCAGCGGACAGGAAAACTACAATGAGCAGTTCTTC. Its translation: CASSGQENYNEQFF.

The genes are TRBV27 and TRBJ1-1, with TRBD1 identical over 9 bases. The CDR3 loop spans 15 amino acids. Germline values: CDR1 MNHEY, CDR2 SMNVEV (reference sequence). J gave up 3 bases and V 5 bases, and 7 bases lay outside the gene matches. CDR3 in amino acids: CASSLGTGKDTEAFF. CDR3 coding DNA: TGTGCCAGCAGTCTCGGGACAGGGAAGGACACTGAAGCTTTCTTT.

This clone was seen many times. The J gene is TRBJ2-7, the V gene TRBV29-1; 9 positions agree with TRBD2. The V gene end was trimmed by 5 bases and the J gene end by 3 bases; junction bases not matched to a gene: 11. This CDR3 region has 15 residues. The germline V gene has CDR1 SQVTM and CDR2 ANQGSEA. The CDR3 nucleotides read TGCAGCGTTTTCGTCCGGGGCGGGAGGGACTACGAGCAGTACTTC. It specifies CSVFVRGGRDYEQYF.

V usage is TRBV28 and J usage is TRBJ2-1, with 7 bases aligning to TRBD1. Per germline, CDR1 MDHEN and CDR2 SYDVKM. The CDR3 sequence is 15 residues long. Trimming cost V 5 bases and J 0 bases; bases outside gene matches: 4. In DNA, the CDR3 is TGTGCCAGCAGTCCAGACAGGGTCTCCTACAATGAGCAGTTCTTC. Translating gives CASSPDRVSYNEQFF.

This chain uses TRBV6-4 with TRBJ2-7; 16 bases line up with TRBD2. J lost 2 bases, V lost 2 bases, and 9 bases had no gene match. The CDR3 contains 19 residues. The V gene's germline CDR1 is MRHNA and CDR2 SNTAGT. The CDR3 DNA reads as TGTGCCAGCAGTGACCGAGGGACTAGCGGGAGGGGATCGGCCTACGAGCAGTACTTC. Protein: CASSDRGTSGRGSAYEQYF.

This clone was counted between two and nine times. This chain connects TRBV7-2 to TRBJ2-7; possible D gene TRBD2, 6 bases. Looked up from germline, CDR1 is SGHTA and CDR2 is FQGNSA. Deletions cut 3 bases from V and 3 bases from J, with 9 bases between. This CDR3 is 13 amino acids long. In DNA, the CDR3 is TGTGCCAGCAGCTTCGGCGGGATCTACGAGCAGTACTTC. Its translation: CASSFGGIYEQYF.

The CDR3 coding sequence is TGTGCCAGCGGGGTTGTCGGGGTTGGAGGCTCCTACGAGCAGTACTTC. Residues: CASGVVGVGGSYEQYF. The chain has TRBV2 and TRBJ2-7; D possibly corresponds to TRBD2 (5 bases). The CDR3 runs to 16 residues. Germline V gene lookup returns CDR1 SNHLY and CDR2 FYNNEI. The V gene lost 8 bases and the J gene lost 0 bases, with 20 bases spanning the gap.

The genes are TRBV9 and TRBJ2-3; D not certain. V lost 3 bases and J lost 4, with 9 bases in between. This CDR3 contains 13 residues. Germline lookup yields CDR1 SGDLS and CDR2 YYNGEE. CDR3 sequence: CASSELLADTQYF. CDR3 in DNA: TGTGCCAGCAGCGAACTTTTGGCAGATACGCAGTATTTT.

On this clone itself: Other nucleotide sequences in the sample specify the same CDR3. This rearrangement joins TRBV6-5 to TRBJ2-5, with a weak D call TRBD2 (6 bases). The germline V gene has CDR1 MNHEY and CDR2 SVGAGI. V was trimmed by 2 bases and J by 4 bases, leaving 14 bases between them. This CDR3 has 15 residues. The chain's CDR3 is CASSYRRGKVETQYF. The CDR3, as DNA: TGTGCCAGCAGTTACAGACGGGGGAAAGTAGAGACCCAGTACTTC.

The J gene is TRBJ1-2, the V gene TRBV6-6; tentative D call: TRBD1 (5 bases). From germline, CDR1 is MNHNY and CDR2 SVGAGI (reference sequence). This CDR3 spans 14 amino acids. Trimming took 2 bases from V and 8 from J, leaving 15 bases between them. CDR3 in amino acids: CASSYRSGGEGYTF. The CDR3 DNA reads as TGTGCCAGCAGTTACCGTTCGGGGGGAGAGGGCTACACCTTC.

The chain uses TRBV28 and TRBJ1-2, with D possibly TRBD1 on 6 matching bases. Germline V gene data show CDR1 as MDHEN and CDR2 as SYDVKM. This CDR3 spans 12 amino acids. V was shortened by 8 bases and J by 8 bases, with 15 bases between the two germline ends. CDR3 protein: CASFTGGPGYTF. The CDR3 bases are TGTGCCAGCTTTACGGGGGGCCCGGGCTACACCTTC.

This chain connects TRBV7-6 to TRBJ2-7, with 10 bases lining up with TRBD1. Germline V CDR1 and CDR2: SGHVS, FNYEAQ. V was clipped by 5 bases and J by 2 bases; unmatched bases: 3. The CDR3 has 14 residues. CDR3 region: CASSPDRGPYEQYF. The CDR3 DNA sequence: TGTGCCAGCAGCCCCGACAGGGGGCCCTACGAGCAGTACTTC.

The chain couples TRBV29-1 to TRBJ1-4; weak D call: TRBD1 (6 bases). The V end was cut by 4 bases, the J end by 8 bases, with 11 bases between. The CDR3 runs to 12 residues. Per the germline V gene, CDR1 is SQVTM and CDR2 is ANQGSEA. The CDR3 region is CSVVLGAEKLFF. The CDR3 DNA is TGCAGCGTTGTCCTGGGGGCAGAAAAACTGTTTTTT.

This clone was seen just once. The chain uses TRBV27 and TRBJ2-3, with D possibly TRBD2 on 6 matching bases. Between the trimmed V and J ends, which lost 3 bases and 5 bases, there was a span of 6 bases. The CDR3 consists of 12 residues. CDR1 and CDR2 from the germline V gene are MNHEY and SMNVEV (reference sequence). The DNA of the CDR3 is TGTGCCAGCAGTTTCGGGGGAGATACGCAGTATTTT. It yields the protein CASSFGGDTQYF.

This rearrangement joins TRBV6-6 to TRBJ1-1, with D maybe TRBD1 (6 bases). The V end was cut by 0 bases, the J end by 1 base, with 12 bases between. Germline CDR1 MNHNY, CDR2 SVGAGI (reference sequence). This CDR3 has 16 amino acids. The CDR3 nucleotides read TGTGCCAGCAGTTACTCGGCAGGGGCCACGAACACTGAAGCTTTCTTT. The encoded protein is CASSYSAGATNTEAFF.

This sequence joins TRBV5-6 and TRBJ2-3; possibly TRBD1 for D (5 bases). V was clipped by 1 base and J by 11 bases, with 8 bases between them. This CDR3 has 11 residues. Germline CDR1 is SGHDT and CDR2 is YYEEEE. The CDR3: CASSLRGEQYF. DNA of the CDR3: TGTGCCAGCAGCTTGAGGGGCGAGCAGTATTTT.

Points on this clone: The sample carries other DNA sequences with the same CDR3. The chain carries TRBV5-1 and TRBJ1-1, with unresolved D. CDR3 size: 13 residues. Trimming removed 0 bases from V and 8 bases from J, with 11 bases in between. Germline-derived CDR1 and CDR2 are SGHRS and YFSETQ. The CDR3 DNA reads TGCGCCAGCAGCTTGGCCGCGCGTACCGAAGCTTTCTTT. As protein: CASSLAARTEAFF.

The chain carries TRBV4-3 and TRBJ1-4; 7 bases are shared with TRBD1. The CDR3 contains 16 residues. The trim removed 1 base at V and 8 bases at J, leaving 10 bases unmatched. CDR1 LGHNA and CDR2 YSLEER come from the germline V gene. The CDR3 nucleotides are TGCGCCAGCAGCCAAGTATCGGACAGGTATTCGGAAAAACTGTTTTTT. Translated: CASSQVSDRYSEKLFF.

The count of this clone is one. The V and J genes are TRBV6-5 and TRBJ2-3; D possibly corresponds to TRBD1 (6 bases). Germline V CDR1 and CDR2: MNHEY, SVGAGI. This CDR3 is built from 15 residues. V lost 0 bases and J 4 bases, leaving 11 bases between the germline ends. CDR3 in amino acids: CASSYSGARADTQYF. In nucleotides, the CDR3 is TGTGCCAGCAGTTACTCGGGGGCGAGGGCAGATACGCAGTATTTT.

The chain joins TRBV6-1 to TRBJ2-7, with D tentatively TRBD1 (6 bases). The germline CDR1 and CDR2 sequences are MNHNS and SASEGT. The CDR3 runs to 15 residues. Trimming pared 3 bases from V and 5 bases from J, leaving 17 bases between. CDR3: CASSDYWQGSHEQYF. The DNA for the CDR3 is TGTGCCAGCAGTGATTATTGGCAGGGGTCCCACGAGCAGTACTTC.

This chain uses TRBV7-2 with TRBJ2-7; 14 positions agree with TRBD2. Germline CDR1 reads SGHTA; CDR2 reads FQGNSA. The length of the CDR3 is 15 residues. With V trimmed by 6 bases and J by 4 bases, 5 bases remained unmatched. DNA for the CDR3: TGTGCCAGCAGTCCGGGACTAGCGGGAGTTTACGAGCAGTACTTC. Amino acids: CASSPGLAGVYEQYF.

The genes are TRBV7-9 and TRBJ1-1, with D unresolved. V lost 5 bases, J lost 4 bases, and 8 bases lay in between. The germline V gene encodes CDR1 SEHNR and CDR2 FQNEAQ (reference sequence). The CDR3 is 12 amino acids. CDR3: CASSPHGTEAFF. The CDR3 region has the DNA TGTGCCAGCAGCCCCCACGGCACTGAAGCTTTCTTT.

The chain links TRBV6-5 to TRBJ1-6, with D unclear. Germline V gene lookup returns CDR1 MNHEY and CDR2 SVGAGI. The length of the CDR3 is 12 residues. The germline V and J ends were trimmed by 7 bases and 5 bases, with 6 bases remaining between them. CDR3: CASTQNNSPLHF. The CDR3 nucleotides read TGTGCCAGCACACAGAATAATTCACCCCTCCACTTT.